The 24 T cell receptor beta chains reported below all come from one sample, sequenced in a study of human T cells and chemical hapten exposure. Time point indicated: patch test 2, 6 weeks after DPC sensitization. Treatment specified: therapeutic diphenylcyclopropenone sensitization with weekly scalp DPC. Each CDR3 protein gets one entry after TCRdb re-called the RACE reads with MiXCR. The sample includes about 69,000 distinct CDR3 sequences, 10% of them seen just once. Here the sequenced sample was whole blood, taken in connection with sensitization to the hapten diphenylcyclopropenone (DPC). The source is a woman aged 50 to 60 with alopecia areata. Some clones in this sample may be carry-over from other donors' samples.

The rearrangement uses TRBV29-1 and TRBJ2-7; TRBD2 might be the D (6 bases). V lost 7 bases to trimming and J lost 2 bases, with 12 bases between them. The CDR3 sequence is 12 residues long. Germline V gene sequence: CDR1 SQVTM, CDR2 ANQGSEA. The CDR3 loop is CSGRDGPYEQYF. CDR3 bases: TGCAGCGGGCGGGACGGCCCCTACGAGCAGTACTTC.

In this sample, this clonotype turned up a few times. The V and J genes are TRBV11-2 and TRBJ2-7; D remains unclear. This CDR3 is 12 amino acids long. Per the germline V gene, CDR1 is SGHAT and CDR2 is FQNNGV. V lost 4 bases, J lost 4 bases, and 8 bases lay in between. The CDR3 nucleotides read TGTGCCAGCAGCTCCGTAGGGTACGAGCAGTACTTC. This translates into CASSSVGYEQYF.

The chain combines TRBV7-9 with TRBJ2-1; D is unresolved. Deletions cut 1 base from V and 15 bases from J, with 13 bases between. The length of the CDR3 is 12 residues. Germline-derived CDR1 and CDR2 are SEHNR and FQNEAQ (reference sequence). The CDR3 protein is CASSLGRSGRFF. CDR3 bases: TGTGCCAGCAGCTTAGGCAGGTCCGGGCGGTTCTTC.

The chain joins TRBV20-1 to TRBJ2-1; 12 bases are a match to TRBD2. V was pared by 3 bases and J by 0 bases, with 9 bases of the junction left unmatched. The CDR3 spans 18 residues. In germline, CDR1 is DFQATT, CDR2 SNEGSKA (reference sequence). CDR3 nucleotides: TGCAGTGCTAGGGCCGGACTAGCGGGAAAGAGCTCCTACAATGAGCAGTTCTTC. Its protein is CSARAGLAGKSSYNEQFF.

The V call is TRBV11-1, the J call TRBJ2-1, with D perhaps being TRBD1 or TRBD2 (5 bases each). CDR3 length: 14 amino acids. Trimming removed 5 bases at V and 7 bases at J, with 15 bases between. CDR1 is SGHAT and CDR2 is FQDESV in the germline V gene (reference sequence). This CDR3 reads CASSTPGSGNEQFF. As DNA, the CDR3 is TGTGCCAGCAGCACCCCAGGGTCGGGGAATGAGCAGTTCTTC.

This chain uses TRBV29-1 with TRBJ1-4; 8 bases map to TRBD1. This CDR3 has 13 residues. The V gene end was trimmed by 4 bases and the J gene end by 3 bases; junction bases not matched to a gene: 1. Per germline, CDR1 SQVTM and CDR2 ANQGSEA. The chain's CDR3 is CSVAQGANEKLFF. In DNA form, the CDR3 reads TGCAGCGTTGCACAGGGGGCTAATGAAAAACTGTTTTTT.

There are many counts of this clonotype. The gene calls are TRBV6-5 and TRBJ1-1; possibly TRBD1 for D (5 bases). The CDR3 extends over 12 amino acids. V was pared by 2 bases and J by 4 bases, with 5 bases between. Germline CDR1 and CDR2: MNHEY and SVGAGI. The CDR3 here is CASSYGGTEAFF. The CDR3 region has the DNA TGTGCCAGCAGTTACGGGGGCACTGAAGCTTTCTTT.

This clonotype was detected many times. The genes are TRBV30 and TRBJ1-2; no firm D call. Between the trimmed V and J ends, which lost 1 base and 5 bases, there was a span of 8 bases. From germline, CDR1 is GTSNPN and CDR2 SVGIG (reference sequence). This CDR3 has 12 amino acids. CDR3: CAWSEPGYGYTF. In nucleotides, the CDR3 is TGTGCCTGGAGTGAACCGGGATATGGCTACACCTTC.

The chain joins TRBV10-3 to TRBJ1-1, with D possibly being TRBD1 (5 bases). This CDR3 has 13 amino acids. The germline gives CDR1 ENHRY, CDR2 SYGVKD. Trimming stripped 4 bases from V and 1 base from J, with 7 bases between. The DNA for the CDR3 is TGTGCCATCAGTGGAGGGACGAACACTGAAGCTTTCTTT. This gives the protein CAISGGTNTEAFF.

The CDR3 here is CASSQAHHFRETYEQYF. The CDR3 coding sequence is TGTGCCAGCAGCCAAGCCCACCATTTCAGGGAAACCTACGAGCAGTACTTC. The chain recombines TRBV3-1 with TRBJ2-7; tentative D call: TRBD1 (5 bases). Trimming shortened V by 1 base and J by 2 bases, and 18 bases separated the two germline ends. The germline gives CDR1 LGHDT, CDR2 YNNKEL (reference sequence). CDR3 length: 17 residues.

This clonotype was observed at least ten times. The chain joins TRBV30 to TRBJ1-2; D not certain. Germline-derived CDR1 and CDR2 are GTSNPN and SVGIG (reference sequence). The CDR3 runs to 12 residues. V was pared by 1 base and J by 4 bases, with 7 bases between. CDR3 in amino acids: CAWSGVSYGYTF. DNA of the CDR3: TGTGCCTGGAGTGGAGTCTCCTATGGCTACACCTTC. Combining the CDR3 with reference TRBV30 and TRBJ1-2 gives the whole variable domain SQTIHQWPATLVQPVGSPLSLECTVEGTSNPNLYWYRQAAGRGLQLLFYSVGIGQISSEVPQNLSASRPQDRQFILSSKKLLLSDSGFYLCAWSGVSYGYTFGSGTRLTVV.

The chain carries TRBV28 and TRBJ2-1; 7 bases line up with TRBD1. CDR3 length: 16 amino acids. The V gene's germline CDR1 is MDHEN and CDR2 SYDVKM. Trimming at V came to 5 bases and at J to 5 bases, leaving 12 bases not matched to a gene. The CDR3 protein is CASSRHPDTGDNEQFF. CDR3 nucleotide sequence: TGTGCCAGCAGTAGACATCCGGACACAGGGGACAATGAGCAGTTCTTC. Variable domain in full (rest from reference TRBV28 and TRBJ2-1): DVKVTQSSRYLVKRTGEKVFLECVQDMDHENMFWYRQDPGLGLRLIYFSYDVKMKEKGDIPEGYSVSREKKERFSLILESASTNQTSMYLCASSRHPDTGDNEQFFGPGTRLTVL.

In this sample, this clonotype turned up many times. The rearrangement joins TRBV5-1 to TRBJ2-1; D is perhaps TRBD2 (6 bases). Germline CDR1 is SGHRS and CDR2 is YFSETQ. The V gene lost 4 bases and the J gene lost 10 bases, with 15 bases spanning the gap. The CDR3 totals 13 residues. Written as DNA, the CDR3 is TGCGCCAGCAGCCTTGTCCCGGGGGAGGAGCAGTTCTTC. This sequence encodes CASSLVPGEEQFF.

This clonotype was seen repeatedly, ten times or more. The rearrangement joins TRBV20-1 to TRBJ2-1; 7 bases are shared with TRBD2. Germline V gene data show CDR1 as DFQATT and CDR2 as SNEGSKA (reference sequence). V lost 3 bases, J lost 4 bases, and 3 bases stayed unmatched. This CDR3 has 13 amino acids. The CDR3 reads CSARGGLYNEQFF. DNA for the CDR3: TGCAGTGCTAGGGGGGGGTTATACAATGAGCAGTTCTTC.

This clonotype was seen ten or more times. The CDR3 loop is CASSLGNWVADLFF. CDR3 coding DNA: TGTGCCAGCAGCTTAGGCAACTGGGTTGCGGATCTGTTTTTT. The chain uses TRBV7-9 and TRBJ2-2, with D uncertain. Germline CDR1 SEHNR, CDR2 FQNEAQ (reference sequence). V was trimmed by 1 base and J by 14 bases, leaving 17 bases between them. CDR3 length: 14 amino acids.

A few counts support this clonotype. J is TRBJ2-2 and V is TRBV6-2 or TRBV6-3; D uncertain. From germline, CDR1 is MNHEY and CDR2 SVGEGT. The CDR3 contains 14 residues. Trimming took 2 bases from V and 3 from J, leaving 7 bases between them. The CDR3 is CASSYKLHTGELFF. The CDR3 DNA reads as TGTGCCAGCAGTTACAAGTTGCACACCGGGGAGCTGTTTTTT.

The rearrangement uses TRBV19 and TRBJ2-7, with 7 bases fitting TRBD2. This CDR3 has 13 residues. The germline V gene encodes CDR1 LNHDA and CDR2 SQIVND (reference sequence). With V trimmed by 6 bases and J by 2 bases, 4 bases remained unmatched. The CDR3 region is CASSRGRAYEQYF. The CDR3 DNA is TGTGCCAGTAGCCGGGGGAGGGCCTACGAGCAGTACTTC.

This clonotype has a count of ten or more. The V and J genes are TRBV3-1 and TRBJ1-1; D is ambiguous. The CDR3 covers 13 residues. Germline V gene data show CDR1 as LGHDT and CDR2 as YNNKEL (reference sequence). Trimming cost V 4 bases and J 5 bases, with 11 bases left between them. CDR3 sequence: CASSRPFGTEAFF. CDR3 nucleotides: TGTGCCAGCAGCCGCCCCTTTGGGACTGAAGCTTTCTTT.

There are many counts of this clonotype. The genes are TRBV19 and TRBJ2-3, with D perhaps TRBD2 (5 bases). V lost 9 bases, J lost 2 bases, and 18 bases lay in between. Per germline, CDR1 LNHDA and CDR2 SQIVND (reference sequence). This CDR3 region has 15 residues. The CDR3 bases are TGTGCCAGCCGCCGGGAAGCGGTTATCACAGATACGCAGTATTTT. Translated: CASRREAVITDTQYF.

This clonotype has a count of ten or more. J is TRBJ2-2 and V is TRBV6-4, with no clear D. The germline CDR1 and CDR2 sequences are MRHNA and SNTAGT. There are 15 residues in the CDR3. V gave up 2 bases and J gave up 1 base, with 8 bases separating them. CDR3 nucleotides: TGTGCCAGCAGTGACATTCCCAGGAACACCGGGGAGCTGTTTTTT. It yields the protein CASSDIPRNTGELFF.

The gene calls are TRBV18 and TRBJ2-5; D remains ambiguous. Germline V gives CDR1 KGHSH, CDR2 LQKENI. Trimming pared 4 bases from V and 4 bases from J, leaving 4 bases between. This CDR3 spans 11 amino acids. The CDR3: CASSHRETQYF. Here the CDR3 DNA reads TGTGCCAGCTCACACCGAGAGACCCAGTACTTC.

This clonotype was counted at least ten times. The chain recombines TRBV7-8 with TRBJ2-6, with 8 bases lining up with TRBD1. The CDR3 totals 21 residues. Germline CDR1 SGHVS, CDR2 FQNEAQ. V dropped 1 base and J dropped 0; count of bases not matched to a gene: 14. In nucleotides, the CDR3 is TGTGCCAGCAGCTTAGAGTCCCGGGACAGGTTCTACCGCTCTGGGGCCAACGTCCTGACTTTC. This gives the protein CASSLESRDRFYRSGANVLTF.

The table lists this clonotype with a few counts. The chain couples TRBV7-8 to TRBJ1-2; D gene uncertain. Germline assignment: CDR1 SGHVS and CDR2 FQNEAQ. Deletions cut 6 bases from V and 3 bases from J, with 17 bases between. This CDR3 has 15 residues. Here the CDR3 reads CASSIGRRTDYGYTF. The CDR3 DNA sequence: TGTGCCAGCAGTATTGGCCGGCGAACAGACTATGGCTACACCTTC.

In this sample, this clonotype turned up many times. The CDR3 is CSVAALVTDTQYF. Here the CDR3 DNA reads TGCAGCGTTGCCGCGCTTGTCACAGATACGCAGTATTTT. This chain links TRBV29-1 with TRBJ2-3; D uncertain. Germline V gives CDR1 SQVTM, CDR2 ANQGSEA. Trimming shortened V by 4 bases and J by 2 bases, and 10 bases separated the two germline ends. The CDR3 covers 13 residues.